This T cell receptor (beta chain) was captured by sequencing in a study of T cell responses to AZD1222 COVID-19 vaccine. Regarding the study as a whole: Spike-specific TCR breadth rose after two AZD1222 doses, and depth rose as well. Clonal diversity was possibly underestimated; the donors were predominantly white British and more often female. Close to half of spike-specific TCRs reportedly recognize unmutated variant regions. Repertoires were obtained solely post-peak T cell response.

Libraries were prepared by immunoSEQ multiplex PCR; TCRdb keeps only in-frame clonotypes and omits some of them. The data hold 150,000 to 200,000 clones, with 94% observed a single time. On this clone itself: As yet, its antigen is unknown.

Sample: peripheral blood, taken on day 0 of AZD1222 vaccination. This clonotype originated in an adult in good health.

The CDR3 sequence: CASSSGTGELFF. The CDR3 DNA reads TGTGCCAGCAGTTCAGGGACCGGGGAGCTGTTTTTT. The chain uses TRBV28 and TRBJ2-2; a possible D gene is TRBD1 (5 bases). V lost 4 bases and J lost 5, with 5 bases in between. Germline CDR1 and CDR2: MDHEN and SYDVKM. This CDR3 contains 12 residues.